This T cell receptor (beta chain) was found in a study of glioma-infiltrating T cells. Amplification of TCR alpha and beta CDR3 regions from RNA used iRepertoire nested multiplex PCR. MiXCR was run by TCRdb on the multiplex PCR reads, yielding one entry per CDR3 protein. The table lists fewer than 200,000 distinct CDR3 sequences, under 55% of them singletons, with under 6.5% in the top ten. Trimming left V 0 bases short and J 2 bases short, with 5 bases between. The CDR3 contains 13 residues. Germline V gene lookup returns CDR1 DFQATT and CDR2 SNEGSKA (reference sequence). This clonotype has just a few counts. What it binds is unknown. Notes on the study in general: Gliomas, especially low-grade, showed above-expected tissue-blood divergence; non-neoplastic patients showed below.

This TCR was recovered from a human donor with low-grade glioma or glioblastoma, undergoing nonglioma brain surgery, or in good health (not recorded which). This chain connects TRBV20-1 to TRBJ2-1; D remains unclear. The sample was glioma tissue, nonneoplastic brain tissue, or PBMCs (not recorded which). The CDR3 loop reads CSARDFPYNEQFF. DNA for the CDR3: TGCAGTGCTAGAGATTTCCCCTACAATGAGCAGTTCTTC.